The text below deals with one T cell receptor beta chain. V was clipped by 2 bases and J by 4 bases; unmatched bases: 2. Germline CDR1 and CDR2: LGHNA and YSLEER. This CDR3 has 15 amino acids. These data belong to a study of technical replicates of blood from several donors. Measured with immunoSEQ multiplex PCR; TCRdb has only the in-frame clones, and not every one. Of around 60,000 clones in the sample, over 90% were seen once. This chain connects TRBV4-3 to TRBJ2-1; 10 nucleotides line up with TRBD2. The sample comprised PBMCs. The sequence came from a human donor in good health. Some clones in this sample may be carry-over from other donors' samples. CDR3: CASSQNSGRYNEQFF. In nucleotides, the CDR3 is TGCGCCAGCAGCCAAAATAGCGGGAGGTACAATGAGCAGTTCTTC.